This T cell receptor (beta chain) was documented in a study of blood T cell repertoires in COVID-19. For the study at large: Both acute and convalescent COVID-19 samples were obtained from the United States, Italy and Spain. The cDNA or gDNA used as material had been derived from T cells, B-cell-depleted T cells, or PBMCs.

Sequencing used immunoSEQ multiplex PCR; TCRdb keeps in-frame clones, though not all of them. The sample carries over 150,000 clones, around 83% recorded once. V dropped 2 bases and J dropped 10; count of bases not matched to a gene: 7. The CDR3 loop spans 16 amino acids. Germline CDR1 reads MNHEY; CDR2 reads SVGAGI. The J gene is TRBJ2-1, the V gene TRBV6-5; 14 bases are a match to TRBD2. Sequencing was performed on peripheral blood. This TCR derives from a man aged 35 to 55 with acute or convalescent COVID-19. CDR3 residues: CASSYGGTSGGKEQFF. In DNA, the CDR3 is TGTGCCAGCAGTTACGGCGGGACTAGCGGGGGCAAAGAGCAGTTCTTC.